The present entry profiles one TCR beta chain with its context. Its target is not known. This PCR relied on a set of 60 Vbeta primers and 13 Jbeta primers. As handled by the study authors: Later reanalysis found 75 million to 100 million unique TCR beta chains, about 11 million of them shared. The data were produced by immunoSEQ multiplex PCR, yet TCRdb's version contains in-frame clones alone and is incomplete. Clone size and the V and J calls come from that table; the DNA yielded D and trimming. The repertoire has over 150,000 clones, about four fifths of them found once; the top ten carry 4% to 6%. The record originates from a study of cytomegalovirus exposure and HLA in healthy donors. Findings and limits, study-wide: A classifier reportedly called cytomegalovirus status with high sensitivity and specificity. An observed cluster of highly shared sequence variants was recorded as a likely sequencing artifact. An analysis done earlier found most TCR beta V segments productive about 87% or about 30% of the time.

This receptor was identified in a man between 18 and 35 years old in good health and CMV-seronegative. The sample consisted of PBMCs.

Here the CDR3 reads CASSLAPGGVEGYTF. CDR3 in DNA: TGCGCCAGCAGCTTGGCCCCAGGGGGCGTCGAGGGCTACACCTTC. The chain carries TRBV5-1 and TRBJ1-2; TRBD1 matches at 8 bases. The trim removed 0 bases at V and 8 bases at J, leaving 9 bases unmatched. The CDR3 length is 15 residues. Germline V gene data show CDR1 as SGHRS and CDR2 as YFSETQ.